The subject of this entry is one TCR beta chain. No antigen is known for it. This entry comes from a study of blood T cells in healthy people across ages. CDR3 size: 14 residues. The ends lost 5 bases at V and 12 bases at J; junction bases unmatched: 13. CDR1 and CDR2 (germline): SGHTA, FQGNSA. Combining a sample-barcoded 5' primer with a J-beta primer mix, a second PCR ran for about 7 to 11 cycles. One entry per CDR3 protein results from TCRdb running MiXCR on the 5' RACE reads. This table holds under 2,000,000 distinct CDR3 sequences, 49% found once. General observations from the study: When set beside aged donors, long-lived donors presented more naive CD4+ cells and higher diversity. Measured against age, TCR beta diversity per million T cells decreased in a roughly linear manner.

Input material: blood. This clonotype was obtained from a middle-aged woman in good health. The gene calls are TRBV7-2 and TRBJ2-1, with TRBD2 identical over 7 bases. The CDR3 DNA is TGTGCCAGCAGCCGCGGGGGTATTACGGGGGGGCAGTTCTTC. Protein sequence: CASSRGGITGGQFF.